This T cell receptor (beta chain) was found in a study of CD8 T cells in ankylosing spondylitis (dated by TCRdb to between 2016 and 2019). With regard to the full study: The study set out to find disease-linked TCR variants by profiling T cell receptor beta repertoires in ankylosing spondylitis patients and healthy donors. The full study cohort comprised around 25 ankylosing spondylitis patients and 110 or so healthy donors. Samples of peripheral blood were taken, and for ankylosing spondylitis patients, synovial fluid was collected as well.

Instrument used: Illumina HiSeq 2500. Quantitative 5'-RACE with molecular barcodes was used to prepare TCR beta libraries. In the authors' own workflow: Disease-linked TCR variants were identified with a new computational method built on a probabilistic model of VDJ rearrangement. The public reads were reanalyzed by TCRdb: fastp trimming at Q25, MiXCR alignment, in-frame beta chains only. Each CDR3 protein gets just one entry, which takes the most common genes and DNA from the rows behind it. The V and J calls were not made by the authors but by TCRdb's processing. For this sample there are 31,000 or so distinct CDR3 sequences; 30% appear just once. Of the sample, under 60% falls within the top ten clones. The table lists this clonotype with a few counts. This receptor's antigen is unknown. Base-call qualities are not available, and no considerably larger clone is one nucleotide away. Reading the germline V gene gives CDR1 SGDLS and CDR2 YYNGEE. From cysteine to phenylalanine, the CDR3 is 12 amino acids long. This entry keeps only the CDR3 DNA: 36 bases, framed from base 1. Trimming accounts for 7 bases at V and 3 bases at J, while the number of junction bases matched to no gene is 1.

The investigation overall reported the following: Some TCR beta motif variants had previously been reported in synovial fluid and blood of reactive arthritis patients, which suggested common disease-initiation mechanisms. Blood from ankylosing spondylitis patients appeared to be characterized by a TCR beta motif composed of about eight highly homologous amino acid variants. The disease-linked clones had a CD8+ phenotype and were found at relatively low frequencies in peripheral blood. Significant enrichment of the disease-linked clones was reported in matched synovial fluid samples from ankylosing spondylitis patients.

Synovial fluid samples were matched to blood samples from the same ankylosing spondylitis patients. The TCR originated in a male donor with ankylosing spondylitis. The sample taken for sequencing was synovial fluid, either unsorted or a sorted T cell fraction (not recorded which). In this chain, TRBV9 is recombined with TRBJ2-3; 8 bases in between match TRBD2. The CDR3 region reads CASRGGTDTQYF. The sequenced DNA is TGTGCCAGCCGGGGGGGTACAGATACGCAGTATTTT.